This TCR beta chain emerged from a study of graft-versus-host responses after intestinal transplantation. Study-level findings and limits: Allografts from individuals with graft-donor T cell macrochimerism displayed high graft-versus-host to host-versus-graft clonal ratios.

The culture paired 200,000 irradiated violet-dye-labeled stimulators with 200,000 CFSE-labeled responders. The CDR3 runs 13 residues. Deletions cut 0 bases from V and 5 bases from J, with 4 bases between. Germline V gives CDR1 MNHNS, CDR2 SASEGT. Repertoires were generated with immunoSEQ multiplex PCR, while TCRdb's copy carries only in-frame clones and drops some. The sample yields over 8,000 clones, roughly a third seen once. This clonotype was obtained from a human patient who received an intestinal transplant. The chain couples TRBV6-1 to TRBJ2-2; D gene unclear. Sequencing was performed on alloreactive CD8+ T cells from a mixed lymphocyte reaction culture, taken before intestinal transplant. The subset was: CFSE-low proliferating T cells sorted from approximately 6-day pre-transplant mixed lymphocyte reaction (GvH or HvG direction). CDR3 protein: CASSEAATGELFF. The CDR3 bases are TGTGCCAGCAGTGAAGCAGCGACCGGGGAGCTGTTTTTT.